This T cell receptor beta chain was documented in a study of response to subunit inactivated influenza vaccine. General study findings and limits: Seasonal influenza vaccination, on each occasion, was suggested by the authors to recruit few new T cells.

About this clonotype: Antigen unknown.

CDR1 is SGHRS, CDR2 YFSETQ, per germline. Trimming took off 6 bases at V and 2 bases at J, with 10 bases between the two ends. The CDR3 runs 13 residues. TCRdb independently ran MiXCR on the RT-PCR reads; one entry per CDR3 protein. Among 450,000 to 600,000 distinct CDR3 sequences listed, 15% to 20% were seen once. The origin of this receptor is a man between 45 and 75 years old who received an inactivated influenza vaccine. This specimen was CD4+ T cells sorted from PBMCs, taken approximately 25 months after vaccination. The chain links TRBV5-1 to TRBJ2-3; D might be TRBD1 or TRBD2, each matching 5 bases. In DNA, the CDR3 is TGCGCCAGCAAAGGGGAGAACACAGATACGCAGTATTTT. Translation gives CASKGENTDTQYF.